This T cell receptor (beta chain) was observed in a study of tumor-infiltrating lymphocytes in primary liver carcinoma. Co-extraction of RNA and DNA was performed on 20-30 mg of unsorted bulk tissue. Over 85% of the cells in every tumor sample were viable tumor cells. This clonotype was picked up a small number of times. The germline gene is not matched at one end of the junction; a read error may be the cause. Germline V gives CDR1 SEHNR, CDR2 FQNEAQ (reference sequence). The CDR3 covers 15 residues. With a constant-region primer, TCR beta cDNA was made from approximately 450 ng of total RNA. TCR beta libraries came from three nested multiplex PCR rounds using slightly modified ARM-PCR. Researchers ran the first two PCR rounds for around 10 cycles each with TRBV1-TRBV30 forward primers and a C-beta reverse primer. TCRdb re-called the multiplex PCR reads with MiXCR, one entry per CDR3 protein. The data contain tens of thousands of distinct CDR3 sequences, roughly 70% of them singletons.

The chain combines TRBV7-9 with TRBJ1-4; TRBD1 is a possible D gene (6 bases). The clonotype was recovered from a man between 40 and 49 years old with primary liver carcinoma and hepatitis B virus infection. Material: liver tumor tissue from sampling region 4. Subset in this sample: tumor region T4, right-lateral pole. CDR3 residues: CAGSAHRVLHEKLFF. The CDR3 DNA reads TGTGCCGGCAGCGCCCACAGGGTATTGCACGAAAAACTGTTTTTT.